This T cell receptor (beta chain) was captured in a study of cytomegalovirus exposure and HLA in healthy donors (dated by TCRdb to the late 2010s). Regarding the study in general: In an earlier analysis of fewer than 750 of the donors, 276 Gb of sequence data and 100 million or so unique TCR beta sequences from some 170 million T cells were reported. About 300 gigabases of sequencing data and approximately 80 million unique TCR sequences were included in an early release covering 500 to 750 HLA-typed donors. Among the roughly 400 genotyped donors, 81% belonged to the genetic ancestry cluster associated with self-reported Caucasian donors. The study aimed to test whether signatures of past pathogen exposure could be identified by cataloging public T cell receptors. The T cell repertoires of 700 or so subjects were profiled by immunosequencing and related to cytomegalovirus serostatus. In addition to the first cohort of several hundred subjects, a separate validation cohort of 130 or so different subjects was used. High-throughput TCR immunosequencing, statistical association of individual TCRs with disease status, and machine learning were combined to predict cytomegalovirus infection status. A later analysis re-analyzed previously published TCR beta repertoires from 500 to 700 donors and added high-resolution HLA genotyping to study TCR occurrence patterns. In the later analysis, no new phenotypic data were used to find candidate immune exposures; instead, reliance was placed on TCR beta sequences and their occurrence across donors. In an earlier analysis of roughly 600 of the donors, high-throughput TCR beta sequencing was used to judge whether each TCR beta V gene segment behaved as functional or pseudogenic. Donor age, sex, ethnicity and CMV serostatus were compiled together with the repertoire data. Genome-wide SNP genotypes for about three fifths of the roughly 670 donors were used in a later genetic analysis, which treated that subset as a discovery cohort. Every discovery cohort repertoire had been produced on one sequencing platform. HLA typing covered class I and class II loci at four-digit resolution. Typing coverage varied by locus: roughly 629-640 donors for A, B, C, DRB1 and DQB1; approximately 500 for DQA1; 600 to 610 for DPA1; more than 450 for DPB1. Because of strong linkage in the cohort, five DR-DQ haplotypes were treated as single units for association and clustering. On average, roughly 250,000 unique TCR beta nucleotide sequences were sequenced per donor among roughly 430 genotyped donors of the cohort, with roughly 18% of those sequences being non-productive.

Study-level results and caveats: A group of highly shared sequence variants was considered likely to be a technical artifact of the sequencing pipeline. In a later analysis, HLA-associated TCR beta chains were found to be more clonally expanded and to have lower generation probabilities than equally common non-associated chains. Because counts were too low, about 15 rarely observed V segments, including chromosome 9 orphons, were left out of the earlier analysis of 500 to 750 of the donors. A further reported finding was that TCR beta sequences accurately predicted the HLA-A and HLA-B alleles for most subjects in the first cohort. Linkage disequilibrium might explain the correlated functional status among segregating V segments, but an unknown experimental factor could not be ruled out. In a later analysis, TCR association rates were found to vary across HLA loci, with the most associated TCRs seen for DRB1 alleles and the fewest for HLA-C alleles. CMV serostatus was the only immune exposure information available for the cohort. In an earlier analysis of fewer than 750 of the donors, most TCR beta V segments were observed in productive rearrangements about 87% or about 30% of the time, broadly matching IMGT annotations. The study listed 164 TCR beta chains as associated with cytomegalovirus. When HLA alleles, especially DR and DQ, strongly co-occurred, attributing TCR associations to individual alleles was difficult. Most CMV-associated TCR beta chains appeared to be HLA-restricted in a later analysis, and the HLA associations seemed to be driven largely by CMV exposure. Roughly uniform sequencing depth across donors was assumed in presence/absence analyses, although this assumption may not hold. In vitro tests confirmed that three of the cytomegalovirus-associated TCR beta chains recognize cytomegalovirus antigens. In this cohort, only TCR beta chains were sequenced, and detectable features were limited by the absence of alpha or paired-chain data. In a later analysis, several top co-occurrence clusters were reported to appear linked to parvovirus B19, influenza, CMV and Epstein-Barr virus. Compared with the roughly 700-donor mean, donors in an Asian-associated ancestry cluster had fewer N-insertions in productive TCRs, according to a later genetic analysis. An association between a missense DCLRE1C variant and V-gene and J-gene trimming of TCR beta chains was found in a later genetic analysis and replicated in an independent cohort. Most TCR sequences were seen in very few donors, while some public TCRs were found in many individuals. According to the authors, the approach could potentially be generalized to other disease states and immunological phenotypes. At a false discovery rate of 0.05, a later analysis linked about 16,000 TCR beta sequences to specific HLA alleles. HLA typing was unavailable for some donors at each locus, so association tests used only the typed subset. Cytomegalovirus status was reported to be diagnosed by the classifier with high specificity and sensitivity in both the original and validation cohorts. Some IMGT-functional V segments, including TRBV6-2 and TRBV6-3, could not be distinguished by the 87-base-pair reads and were therefore excluded.

In total, 600 or so healthy bone marrow donors made up the cohort. At the time of sampling, every cohort member was nominally healthy, though immune exposures that went unrecorded were likely present. The donor was CMV seronegative and was included in the group of under 450 seronegative cohort members. A peripheral blood sample was collected from each donor, and TCR beta sequencing was performed on peripheral blood mononuclear cells. Genomic DNA was extracted from the blood cell samples with the Qiagen DNeasy Blood Extraction Kit. A single count supports this clone. It has no known antigen specificity. There are no base qualities to consult, and no much larger clone falls within one base. The receptor library was made with the immunoSEQ multiplex PCR assay. For the multiplex PCR, a mixture combining 60 forward primers for TCR Vbeta segments and 13 reverse primers for TCR Jbeta segments was used. The CDR3 region of rearranged TCR beta genes was amplified from genomic DNA with a multiplex PCR assay. Amplified TCR beta libraries were sequenced as 87-base-pair reads on the Illumina HiSeq System. For the original study's pipeline: A later analysis counted approximately 84 million unique TCR beta chains across the 666 repertoires, and approximately 11 million of these chains were shared by at least two donors. Raw reads were error-corrected and collapsed into unique sequences by a nearest-neighbor algorithm in which closely related sequences were merged to remove PCR and sequencing errors. Alignment of CDR3 sequences to IMGT reference sequences was used to assign V, D and J gene segments. Each retained sequence needed at least a six-nucleotide match to both a V gene segment and a J gene segment. A rearrangement counted as productive if the CDR3 had no stop codons and remained in frame with V and J, and every other rearrangement counted as non-productive. Following IMGT convention, CDR3 was defined as the stretch from the second conserved V-encoded cysteine up to the conserved J-encoded phenylalanine. The earlier analysis of more than 450 of the donors excluded sequences that lacked an unambiguous match to a single V gene segment. In an earlier analysis of some 590 of the donors, a V segment was called functional when productive rearrangements were above 56.7%, and segregating when the standard deviation between donors exceeded 5%. A statistical classification framework was built for diagnosing cytomegalovirus status from the catalog of TCR beta chain sequences. A later analysis assigned V and J genes by comparing TCR nucleotide sequences with IMGT/GENE-DB human TR gene sequences. In a later analysis, CDR3 sequences and most-parsimonious VDJ recombination scenarios were assigned using the TCRdist pipeline. In a later analysis, each TCR beta chain was defined by its CDR3 amino acid sequence together with its V-gene family, and reads lacking a unique V-gene family were excluded. As a way to deal with suspected cross-contamination and a sequencing artifact, a later analysis dropped over 550 nucleotide sequences that were highly shared and had low generation probability. In a later analysis, a clonal expansion index was calculated for each public chain from normalized within-repertoire ranks of inferred template counts. Generation probabilities in a later analysis came from a VDJ recombination model fitted to out-of-frame rearrangements, and those results were checked against IGoR. Hypergeometric tests were used in a later analysis to score TCR-TCR, TCR-HLA and TCR-CMV co-occurrence, with a repertoire-size bias correction applied to the TCR pairs. In a later analysis, false discovery rates were estimated by permuting HLA or CMV assignments 20 times. In a later analysis, co-occurring TCRs were grouped using DBSCAN, and TCRdist sequence similarity was added for clustering within HLA-allele-positive subsets. Repertoires with fewer than 30,000 or more than 120,000 public chains were left out of co-occurrence clustering, as were five repertoires with anomalous nucleotide sharing. TCRdb took over this immuneACCESS table, retaining in-frame rearrangements with V and J assigned. Such tables are incomplete; in checked studies, under half of the missing clones stem from an unresolved V gene, and the remainder is unexplained. V and J calls plus clone size are reproduced from that table; the DNA served to infer D and trimming. The sample table lists approximately 280,000 clones, over 85% of them with a count of one. Jointly, the top ten make up roughly 2.3% of the sample.

The germline ends are 9 bases apart after V is trimmed by 3 bases and J by 3 bases. Spanning cysteine to phenylalanine, the CDR3 consists of 14 amino acids. Of the read, only the CDR3 DNA is kept; its 42 bases are in frame from base 1. CDR1 and CDR2 (KGHSH, LQKENI) derive from the germline V gene. This clonotype was sampled from a woman aged 18-30 years in good health and CMV-seronegative. The sequence is built from TRBV18 and TRBJ1-5, with an unclear D gene assignment. The sample taken for sequencing was PBMCs. The sequenced DNA is TGTGCCAGCTCACCTGGAGACCCCAATCAGCCCCAGCATTTT. This translates into CASSPGDPNQPQHF. With the rest looked up from the reference TRBV18 and TRBJ1-5 genes rather than sequenced, the full variable domain is NAGVMQNPRHLVRRRGQEARLRCSPMKGHSHVYWYRQLPEEGLKFMVYLQKENIIDESGMPKERFSAEFPKEGPSILRIQQVVRGDSAAYFCASSPGDPNQPQHFGDGTRLSIL.